A single sample is the source of the 32 T cell receptor beta chains below, sequenced in a study of cytomegalovirus exposure and HLA in healthy donors. The primer mix had 60 Vbeta and 13 Jbeta primers. Profiling relied on immunoSEQ multiplex PCR, and the TCRdb table lists in-frame clones only, not all of them. The sample records 190,000 or so clones, 70% to 80% being singletons. The sample taken for sequencing was PBMCs. These receptors were taken from a male donor in good health and CMV-seropositive.

This rearrangement joins TRBV6-5 to TRBJ2-7; a weak D match, TRBD2 (6 bases). The CDR3 sequence is 11 residues long. Germline values: CDR1 MNHEY, CDR2 SVGAGI. V was cut by 6 bases and J by 6 bases, with 9 bases left in between. The CDR3 reads CASRAEGEQYF. Written as DNA, the CDR3 is TGTGCCAGCAGGGCGGAGGGCGAGCAGTACTTC.

The CDR3, as DNA: TGTGCCAGCACCCCCTCGCGCTACGAGCAGTACTTC. As protein: CASTPSRYEQYF. The gene calls are TRBV7-2 and TRBJ2-7; D remains ambiguous. The germline V gene has CDR1 SGHTA and CDR2 FQGNSA. Trimming took 7 bases from V and 3 from J, leaving 10 bases between them. This CDR3 contains 12 residues.

This chain uses TRBV5-4 with TRBJ1-1; weak D call: TRBD1 (5 bases). This CDR3 region has 14 residues. Germline assignment: CDR1 SGHNT and CDR2 YYREEE (reference sequence). V lost 4 bases and J 1 base, leaving 11 bases between the germline ends. The CDR3: CASSPSGGNTEAFF. CDR3 sequence (DNA): TGTGCCAGCAGCCCCAGCGGGGGGAACACTGAAGCTTTCTTT.

This clone occurred once. This chain connects TRBV7-2 to TRBJ2-2; TRBD2 matches at 8 bases. J was trimmed by 6 bases and V by 1 base; bases with no gene match: 10. Germline lookup yields CDR1 SGHTA and CDR2 FQGNSA. This CDR3 is 17 amino acids long. The CDR3 bases are TGTGCCAGCAGCTTAGTGGCGGGAGGCAACCGGGCCGGGGAGCTGTTTTTT. This translates into CASSLVAGGNRAGELFF.

The V gene is TRBV19, the J gene TRBJ1-2; 8 positions agree with TRBD1. CDR1 LNHDA and CDR2 SQIVND come from the germline V gene (reference sequence). Losses at the gene ends were 9 bases for V and 5 bases for J; bases not matched to a gene: 11. The CDR3 is 14 amino acids. The DNA for the CDR3 is TGTGCCAGCGCAACGACAGGGGAAGGGTATGGCTACACCTTC. Its protein product is CASATTGEGYGYTF.

The genes are TRBV5-4 and TRBJ2-7, with D perhaps TRBD2 (5 bases). Germline lookup yields CDR1 SGHNT and CDR2 YYREEE (reference sequence). The length of the CDR3 is 15 residues. The V gene lost 2 bases and the J gene lost 3 bases, with 15 bases spanning the gap. The CDR3 is CASSLSSGINYEQYF. CDR3 DNA: TGTGCCAGCAGCTTATCCTCGGGGATTAACTACGAGCAGTACTTC.

The rearrangement uses TRBV5-4 and TRBJ1-5, with no clear D. Looked up from germline, CDR1 is SGHNT and CDR2 is YYREEE (reference sequence). Deletions cut 0 bases from V and 4 bases from J, with 5 bases between. This CDR3 comprises 13 residues. In DNA, the CDR3 is TGTGCCAGCAGCTTGGGAGTAAATCAGCCCCAGCATTTT. The encoded protein is CASSLGVNQPQHF.

This chain connects TRBV4-2 to TRBJ1-5; 7 bases fit TRBD1. The V and J ends lost 1 base and 5 bases, in that order; junction bases with no gene match: 5. Germline V gene sequence: CDR1 LGHNA, CDR2 YNFKEQ. This CDR3 is 15 amino acids long. The CDR3 is CASSQVGTDDQPQHF. CDR3 sequence (DNA): TGTGCCAGCAGCCAAGTCGGGACAGATGATCAGCCCCAGCATTTT.

The chain joins TRBV5-1 to TRBJ1-1; D possibly corresponds to TRBD1 (5 bases). This CDR3 region has 15 residues. In germline, CDR1 is SGHRS, CDR2 YFSETQ. The V gene lost 5 bases and the J gene lost 0 bases, with 14 bases spanning the gap. The CDR3 DNA reads TGCGCCAGCAGTCCCCGGACAATCATGAACACTGAAGCTTTCTTT. Translating it yields CASSPRTIMNTEAFF.

V and J are TRBV19 and TRBJ2-5, with 9 bases matching TRBD1. Per germline, CDR1 LNHDA and CDR2 SQIVND (reference sequence). After removal of 2 bases from V and 2 bases from J, the junction contained 3 bases not matched to a gene. The CDR3 spans 15 residues. The CDR3 region is CASSIFGTGQETQYF. DNA of the CDR3: TGTGCCAGTAGTATATTTGGGACAGGGCAAGAGACCCAGTACTTC.

In this sample, this clone turned up a few times. The rearrangement uses TRBV7-2 and TRBJ1-5; maybe TRBD1 (6 bases). The V and J ends lost 1 base and 3 bases respectively, with 16 bases between them. There are 17 residues in the CDR3. Per the germline V gene, CDR1 is SGHTA and CDR2 is FQGNSA. CDR3 bases: TGTGCCAGCAGCTTAGTAGGGGGTGTGGGTGTCAATCAGCCCCAGCATTTT. Protein sequence: CASSLVGGVGVNQPQHF.

This sequence joins TRBV9 and TRBJ2-5; 9 bases are a match to TRBD2. J gave up 3 bases and V 0 bases, and 3 bases lay outside the gene matches. The CDR3 consists of 15 residues. Germline CDR1 SGDLS, CDR2 YYNGEE. CDR3 bases: TGTGCCAGCAGCGTAGCGGCTAGCGGGGAAGAGACCCAGTACTTC. Translated, it gives CASSVAASGEETQYF.

The rearrangement uses TRBV5-1 and TRBJ2-1, with 10 bases that match TRBD1. CDR1 SGHRS and CDR2 YFSETQ come from the germline V gene. The V gene end was trimmed by 4 bases and the J gene end by 4 bases; junction bases not matched to a gene: 8. CDR3 size: 16 residues. The CDR3 DNA follows: TGCGCCAGCAGCGAAAGACAGGGGGCGGCTTACAATGAGCAGTTCTTC. Encoded protein: CASSERQGAAYNEQFF.

The chain's CDR3 is CASSETGFEQYF. The DNA for the CDR3 is TGTGCCAGCAGCGAAACAGGGTTCGAGCAGTACTTC. The V call is TRBV7-9, the J call TRBJ2-7; D is possibly TRBD1 (6 bases). Looked up from germline, CDR1 is SEHNR and CDR2 is FQNEAQ (reference sequence). Trimming took 5 bases from V and 6 from J, leaving 11 bases between them. This CDR3 contains 12 residues. The whole variable domain, remainder taken from reference TRBV7-9 and TRBJ2-7, is DTGVSQNPRHKITKRGQNVTFRCDPISEHNRLYWYRQTLGQGPEFLTYFQNEAQLEKSRLLSDRFSAERPKGSFSTLEIQRTEQGDSAMYLCASSETGFEQYFGPGTRLTVT.

The V call is TRBV21-1, the J call TRBJ1-5. TRBV21-1 is designated a pseudogene. There are 15 residues in the CDR3. CDR3 sequence: CASSKANEGNQPQHF. CDR3 nucleotide sequence: TGTGCCAGCAGCAAAGCGAATGAGGGCAATCAGCCCCAGCATTTT.

This clone has only one observation. The chain has TRBV4-2 and TRBJ2-3; weak D call: TRBD1 (6 bases). Germline V gene sequence: CDR1 LGHNA, CDR2 YNFKEQ. This CDR3 contains 15 residues. V shed 0 bases and J shed 2 bases, with 9 bases lying between them. The DNA of the CDR3 is TGTGCCAGCAGCCAAGAGGGGGCGGACACAGATACGCAGTATTTT. It is translated as CASSQEGADTDTQYF.

The rearrangement uses TRBV6-5 and TRBJ2-3, with TRBD1 matching 8 bases. Losses at the gene ends were 6 bases for V and 3 bases for J; bases not matched to a gene: 2. Germline V gene sequence: CDR1 MNHEY, CDR2 SVGAGI. The CDR3 is 13 amino acids. The CDR3 nucleotides read TGTGCCAGCAGCCAGGGGGCGACAGATACGCAGTATTTT. Translation: CASSQGATDTQYF.

V and J are TRBV11-2 and TRBJ1-6, with no clear D. CDR3 size: 12 residues. V was clipped by 5 bases and J by 10 bases, with 9 bases between them. The germline CDR1 and CDR2 sequences are SGHAT and FQNNGV. As DNA, the CDR3 is TGTGCCAGCAGCCTTGACGGGTCACCCCTCCACTTT. This sequence encodes CASSLDGSPLHF.

Only a few counts were recorded for this clone. This chain connects TRBV9 to TRBJ2-1; D possibly corresponds to TRBD2 (6 bases). The CDR3 has 17 residues. Between the trimmed V and J ends, which lost 3 bases and 6 bases, there was a span of 22 bases. Germline V gene data show CDR1 as SGDLS and CDR2 as YYNGEE. The CDR3 DNA is TGTGCCAGCAGCGCGTGGGGCCAGGGACTCCCAGGCAATGAGCAGTTCTTC. This translates into CASSAWGQGLPGNEQFF.

The chain carries TRBV4-2 and TRBJ1-5, with D unresolved. Germline V gene data show CDR1 as LGHNA and CDR2 as YNFKEQ. CDR3 length: 15 residues. V lost 1 base, J lost 6 bases, and 13 bases lay in between. The CDR3: CASSQVGEFGQPQHF. The CDR3, as DNA: TGTGCCAGCAGCCAAGTGGGAGAATTCGGTCAGCCCCAGCATTTT.

DNA for the CDR3: TGCGCCAGCAGCTTGGCACGACAGGGGAGGGAGGCAGATACGCAGTATTTT. Residues: CASSLARQGREADTQYF. The chain is built from TRBV5-1 and TRBJ2-3; tentatively, D is TRBD1 (8 bases). CDR3 size: 17 residues. In germline, CDR1 is SGHRS, CDR2 YFSETQ. The V end was cut by 0 bases, the J end by 4 bases, with 18 bases between.

The chain couples TRBV5-1 to TRBJ1-4; the match to TRBD1 covers 10 bases. V lost 3 bases to trimming and J lost 8 bases; unmatched junction nucleotides: 10. The CDR3 is 16 amino acids. Germline CDR1 reads SGHRS; CDR2 reads YFSETQ. CDR3 in DNA: TGCGCCAGCAGCTGGACCGATCCGGGACAGGGGGAAAAACTGTTTTTT. Protein: CASSWTDPGQGEKLFF.

V usage is TRBV27 and J usage is TRBJ1-1; D is undetermined. Trimming took 6 bases from V and 1 from J, leaving 6 bases between them. The CDR3 totals 12 residues. Germline V gives CDR1 MNHEY, CDR2 SMNVEV (reference sequence). In nucleotides, the CDR3 is TGTGCCAGCAGACTCCCGAACACTGAAGCTTTCTTT. This gives the protein CASRLPNTEAFF.

The V call is TRBV7-2, the J call TRBJ1-6, with D perhaps matching TRBD1 (5 bases). V was cut by 1 base and J by 7 bases, with 11 bases left in between. The CDR3 covers 15 residues. Germline-derived CDR1 and CDR2 are SGHTA and FQGNSA. CDR3 amino acids: CASSLGRALNSPLHF. As DNA, the CDR3 is TGTGCCAGCAGCTTAGGCAGGGCTCTAAATTCACCCCTCCACTTT.

The chain carries TRBV30 and TRBJ1-6; possibly TRBD1 for D (5 bases). Trimming took off 3 bases at V and 6 bases at J, with 12 bases between the two ends. This CDR3 comprises 14 residues. The germline gives CDR1 GTSNPN, CDR2 SVGIG (reference sequence). The CDR3 sequence: CAWRRQGFNSPLHF. CDR3 bases: TGTGCCTGGAGGCGCCAGGGCTTTAATTCACCCCTCCACTTT.

With regard to this clone: This sample also contains other DNA sequences that code for the same CDR3. V and J are TRBV6-1 and TRBJ1-5; weak D call: TRBD1 (5 bases). This CDR3 comprises 13 residues. V gave up 0 bases and J gave up 6 bases, with 6 bases separating them. Germline V CDR1 and CDR2: MNHNS, SASEGT. The CDR3 DNA follows: TGTGCCAGCAGTGAAGCCCAGGGTCAGCCCCAGCATTTT. Amino acids: CASSEAQGQPQHF.

This clone was found a few times. V and J are TRBV29-1 and TRBJ2-7; D may be TRBD2 (6 bases). Germline CDR1 and CDR2: SQVTM and ANQGSEA. Trimming removed 6 bases at V and 3 bases at J, with 12 bases between. The CDR3 consists of 12 residues. Here the CDR3 DNA reads TGCAGCGTGAGGGCTAGCGACTACGAGCAGTACTTC. It is translated as CSVRASDYEQYF.

Turning to this clone: One junction end does not reproduce the germline sequence, and a read error may be involved. The rearrangement uses TRBV7-9 and TRBJ2-7, with 8 bases matching TRBD2. Germline CDR1 SEHNR, CDR2 FQNEAQ (reference sequence). The CDR3 is 16 amino acids. The CDR3 here is CSSSTSAGASTYEQYF. The CDR3 nucleotides are TGTTCCAGCAGCACCTCAGCGGGGGCCTCAACCTACGAGCAGTACTTC.

The rearrangement uses TRBV5-4 and TRBJ2-3, with TRBD1 as a possible D gene (5 bases). The CDR3 extends over 14 amino acids. Germline V lookup: CDR1 SGHNT, CDR2 YYREEE (reference sequence). Trimming pared 4 bases from V and 2 bases from J, leaving 11 bases between. The CDR3 DNA reads TGTGCCAGCAGCACCGGACAACCCACAGATACGCAGTATTTT. Translation gives CASSTGQPTDTQYF.

This chain connects TRBV15 to TRBJ2-3; perhaps TRBD2 as D (5 bases). Germline V gene lookup returns CDR1 LNHNV and CDR2 YYDKDF (reference sequence). Between the trimmed V and J ends, which lost 3 bases and 2 bases, there was a span of 12 bases. This CDR3 contains 15 residues. CDR3 coding DNA: TGTGCCACCAGCAGCTCAGAGGAGGACACAGATACGCAGTATTTT. As protein: CATSSSEEDTDTQYF.

V usage is TRBV19 and J usage is TRBJ2-2; tentative D call: TRBD2 (5 bases). V dropped 3 bases and J dropped 1 base, with 12 bases sitting between them. The CDR3 has 16 residues. The germline gives CDR1 LNHDA, CDR2 SQIVND (reference sequence). The CDR3 protein is CASSILVAGNTGELFF. The CDR3 DNA is TGTGCCAGTAGTATCTTAGTGGCGGGGAACACCGGGGAGCTGTTTTTT.

Worth noting for this clone: One end of the junction varies from germline; a read error may be responsible. The chain couples TRBV6-6 to TRBJ2-7; TRBD1 is a possible D gene (6 bases). Germline V gene lookup returns CDR1 MNHNY and CDR2 SVGAGI (reference sequence). The CDR3 spans 15 residues. CDR3 amino acids: CASRYSADSLYEQYF. CDR3 nucleotide sequence: TGTGCCAGCAGATACTCCGCGGACAGTTTGTACGAGCAGTACTTC.